A single sample gave rise to the 14 T cell receptor beta chains below, sequenced in a study of T cell changes during pregnancy in multiple sclerosis. Assay used: immunoSEQ multiplex PCR; TCRdb lists only in-frame clones, some missing. The profile covers roughly 110,000 clones, with roughly 92% appearing a single time and 0.65% to 0.9% taken by the ten largest. Sequences were derived from peripheral blood, sampled in the third trimester of pregnancy. These receptors originate from a female donor in good health, enrolled as a control in a pregnancy study.

In its sample, this clone was seen once. The V call is TRBV19, the J call TRBJ1-6; 9 bases match TRBD1. CDR3 length: 16 amino acids. The germline CDR1 and CDR2 sequences are LNHDA and SQIVND (reference sequence). Losses at the gene ends were 5 bases for V and 5 bases for J; bases not matched to a gene: 7. DNA of the CDR3: TGTGCCAGTAGTGTCACAGGGGGCACGGATAATTCACCCCTCCACTTT. Its protein is CASSVTGGTDNSPLHF.

V usage is TRBV7-9 and J usage is TRBJ1-1, with a tentative D call TRBD1 (5 bases). Trimming shortened V by 3 bases and J by 7 bases, and 12 bases separated the two germline ends. This CDR3 contains 13 residues. CDR1 and CDR2 (germline): SEHNR, FQNEAQ (reference sequence). The DNA for the CDR3 is TGTGCCAGCAGCTTTACAGGACCCAGTGAAGCTTTCTTT. This gives the protein CASSFTGPSEAFF.

The sample holds a few counts of this clone. DNA of the CDR3: TGTGCCAGCAGCCTTCAATCGACAGGGGCCACTGAAGCTTTCTTT. It codes for CASSLQSTGATEAFF. J is TRBJ1-1 and V is TRBV14; 8 nucleotides line up with TRBD1. The length of the CDR3 is 15 residues. V shed 4 bases, J shed 4 bases, and the junction held 8 bases outside the gene matches. Germline V gene lookup returns CDR1 SGHDN and CDR2 FVKESK.

The sample holds one count of this clone. V and J are TRBV5-1 and TRBJ2-5; 7 nucleotides align to TRBD1. The CDR3 runs 16 residues. The V and J ends lost 1 base and 0 bases, in that order; junction bases with no gene match: 6. The germline V gene has CDR1 SGHRS and CDR2 YFSETQ. DNA of the CDR3: TGCGCCAGCAGCTTGAAGACAGGGCCTTACCAAGAGACCCAGTACTTC. It translates to CASSLKTGPYQETQYF. Based on the CDR3 plus reference TRBV5-1 and TRBJ2-5, the full variable domain is KAGVTQTPRYLIKTRGQQVTLSCSPISGHRSVSWYQQTPGQGLQFLFEYFSETQRNKGNFPGRFSGRQFSNSRSEMNVSTLELGDSALYLCASSLKTGPYQETQYFGPGTRLLVL.

The chain is built from TRBV5-4 and TRBJ2-2; D is perhaps TRBD2 (6 bases). The CDR3 totals 15 residues. V was trimmed by 4 bases and J by 6 bases, leaving 16 bases between them. The germline V gene has CDR1 SGHNT and CDR2 YYREEE (reference sequence). CDR3 amino acids: CASSPRDKRAGELFF. For the CDR3, the DNA is TGTGCCAGCAGCCCACGTGACAAGCGGGCCGGGGAGCTGTTTTTT.

The V call is TRBV18, the J call TRBJ2-7, with 13 nucleotides matching TRBD2. J was trimmed by 2 bases and V by 3 bases; bases with no gene match: 13. From germline, CDR1 is KGHSH and CDR2 LQKENI. The CDR3 runs to 19 residues. The CDR3 spells CASSPLHSTSGGETYEQYF. The CDR3 DNA reads TGTGCCAGCTCACCCTTACATTCAACTAGCGGGGGGGAAACCTACGAGCAGTACTTC.

The CDR3 DNA is TGTGCCAGCAGTCGAGACAGGGACTATGGCTACACCTTC. It specifies CASSRDRDYGYTF. V and J are TRBV14 and TRBJ1-2; 7 positions agree with TRBD1. Germline V gene sequence: CDR1 SGHDN, CDR2 FVKESK. The CDR3 totals 13 residues. V shed 6 bases, J shed 3 bases, and the junction held 4 bases outside the gene matches.

The chain recombines TRBV9 with TRBJ2-4; possibly TRBD1 for D (6 bases). Trimming pared 2 bases from V and 6 bases from J, leaving 18 bases between. CDR1 and CDR2 (germline): SGDLS, YYNGEE. The CDR3 sequence is 16 residues long. The chain's CDR3 is CASSVDAGTRGNIQYF. CDR3 DNA sequence: TGTGCCAGCAGCGTCGACGCCGGGACAAGGGGAAACATTCAGTACTTC.

This chain links TRBV7-2 with TRBJ1-2; 11 bases match TRBD1. V trimming: 10 bases; J trimming: 8 bases; junction bases outside the gene matches: 12. CDR1 and CDR2 from the germline V gene are SGHTA and FQGNSA. The CDR3 covers 14 residues. CDR3 bases: TGTGCCACAAATCCGGGACAGGGGGTTTTAGGCTACACCTTC. Translated: CATNPGQGVLGYTF.

The V and J genes are TRBV7-2 and TRBJ2-2; TRBD1 matches 10 bases. The CDR3 has 15 residues. CDR1 is SGHTA and CDR2 is FQGNSA in the germline V gene. Germline trimming cut 2 bases from V and 6 bases from J; bases unmatched to any gene: 3. The CDR3 bases are TGTGCCAGCAGCTTAACGGGGACAGGGGCCGGGGAGCTGTTTTTT. Its translation is CASSLTGTGAGELFF.

This clone has only one observation. This sequence joins TRBV30 and TRBJ2-3; TRBD2 is a possible D gene (5 bases). V lost 2 bases to trimming and J lost 3 bases, with 12 bases between them. The CDR3 spans 14 residues. Germline V CDR1 and CDR2: GTSNPN, SVGIG (reference sequence). CDR3 coding DNA: TGTGCCTGGAGTAGTGGTGCGGGTACAGATACGCAGTATTTT. Translation gives CAWSSGAGTDTQYF.

This clone was recorded once. The chain recombines TRBV18 with TRBJ2-2; a possible D gene is TRBD1 (6 bases). Between the trimmed V and J ends, which lost 0 bases and 4 bases, there was a span of 9 bases. Germline CDR1 reads KGHSH; CDR2 reads LQKENI. The CDR3 extends over 15 amino acids. The CDR3 DNA sequence: TGTGCCAGCTCACCACCAAGGGGGTCCACCGGGGAGCTGTTTTTT. It encodes CASSPPRGSTGELFF.

The V call is TRBV6-6, the J call TRBJ2-7, with TRBD1 matching over 8 bases. Germline values: CDR1 MNHNY, CDR2 SVGAGI (reference sequence). The V and J ends lost 6 bases and 0 bases, in that order; junction bases with no gene match: 4. The CDR3 spans 14 residues. The CDR3 sequence: CASRRTGSSYEQYF. Written as DNA, the CDR3 is TGTGCCAGCAGAAGGACAGGGAGCTCCTACGAGCAGTACTTC.

CDR3 nucleotides: TGTGCCAGCAGCCAAGGACAGGCCCTGTCGTCCGAGCAGTACTTC. Translation gives CASSQGQALSSEQYF. The chain couples TRBV4-2 to TRBJ2-7; D may be TRBD1 (6 bases). Germline assignment: CDR1 LGHNA and CDR2 YNFKEQ. The CDR3 extends over 15 amino acids. V was trimmed by 1 base and J by 6 bases, leaving 16 bases between them.